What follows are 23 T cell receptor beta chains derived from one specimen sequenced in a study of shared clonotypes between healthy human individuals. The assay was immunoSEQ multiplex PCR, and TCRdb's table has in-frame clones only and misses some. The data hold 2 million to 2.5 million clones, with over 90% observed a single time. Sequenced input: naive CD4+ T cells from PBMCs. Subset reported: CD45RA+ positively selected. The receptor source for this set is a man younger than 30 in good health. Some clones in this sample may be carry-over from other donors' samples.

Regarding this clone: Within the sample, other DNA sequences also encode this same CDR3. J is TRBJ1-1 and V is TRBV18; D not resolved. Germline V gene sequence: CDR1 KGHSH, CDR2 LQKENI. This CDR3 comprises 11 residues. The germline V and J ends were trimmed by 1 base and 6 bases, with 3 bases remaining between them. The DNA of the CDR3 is TGTGCCAGCTCACCACGGTCTGAAGCTTTCTTT. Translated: CASSPRSEAFF.

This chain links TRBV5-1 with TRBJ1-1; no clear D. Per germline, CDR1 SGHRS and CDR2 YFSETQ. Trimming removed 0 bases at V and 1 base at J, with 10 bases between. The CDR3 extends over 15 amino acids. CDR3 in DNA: TGCGCCAGCAGCTTGGGAGGCCAGTCGAACACTGAAGCTTTCTTT. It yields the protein CASSLGGQSNTEAFF.

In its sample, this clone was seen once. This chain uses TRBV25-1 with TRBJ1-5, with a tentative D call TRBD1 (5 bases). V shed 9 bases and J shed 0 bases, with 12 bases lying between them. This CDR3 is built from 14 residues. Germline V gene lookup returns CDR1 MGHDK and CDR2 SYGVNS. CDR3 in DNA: TGTGCCAGTGGGACTGAGTATAGCAATCAGCCCCAGCATTTT. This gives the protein CASGTEYSNQPQHF.

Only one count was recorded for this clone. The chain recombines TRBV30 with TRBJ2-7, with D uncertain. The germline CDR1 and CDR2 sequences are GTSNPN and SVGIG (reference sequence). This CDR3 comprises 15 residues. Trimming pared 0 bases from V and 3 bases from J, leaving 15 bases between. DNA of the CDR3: TGTGCCTGGAGTGTCTACTTCAGCAATCTCTACGAGCAGTACTTC. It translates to CAWSVYFSNLYEQYF. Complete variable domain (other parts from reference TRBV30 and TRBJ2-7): SQTIHQWPATLVQPVGSPLSLECTVEGTSNPNLYWYRQAAGRGLQLLFYSVGIGQISSEVPQNLSASRPQDRQFILSSKKLLLSDSGFYLCAWSVYFSNLYEQYFGPGTRLTVT.

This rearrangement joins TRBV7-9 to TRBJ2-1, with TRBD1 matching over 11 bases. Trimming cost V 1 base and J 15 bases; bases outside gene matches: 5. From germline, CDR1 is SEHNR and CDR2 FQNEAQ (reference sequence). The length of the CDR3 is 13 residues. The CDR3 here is CASSLEGTGGLFF. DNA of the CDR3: TGTGCCAGCAGCTTAGAAGGGACAGGGGGGTTGTTCTTC.

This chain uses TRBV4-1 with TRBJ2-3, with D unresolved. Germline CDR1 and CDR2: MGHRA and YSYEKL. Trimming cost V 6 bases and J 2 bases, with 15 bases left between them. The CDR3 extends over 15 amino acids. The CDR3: CASSLVGILTDTQYF. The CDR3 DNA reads TGCGCCAGCAGTTTAGTTGGGATTCTCACAGATACGCAGTATTTT.

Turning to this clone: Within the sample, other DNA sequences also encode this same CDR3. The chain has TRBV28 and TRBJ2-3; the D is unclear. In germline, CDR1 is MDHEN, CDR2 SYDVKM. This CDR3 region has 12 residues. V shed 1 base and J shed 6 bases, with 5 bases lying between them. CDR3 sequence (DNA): TGTGCCAGCAGTTTATTGAGGGATACGCAGTATTTT. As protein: CASSLLRDTQYF.

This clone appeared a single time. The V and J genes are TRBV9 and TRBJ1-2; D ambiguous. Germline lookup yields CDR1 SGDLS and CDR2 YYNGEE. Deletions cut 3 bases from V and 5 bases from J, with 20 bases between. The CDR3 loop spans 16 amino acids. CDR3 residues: CASSARGDSLSYGYTF. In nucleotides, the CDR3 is TGTGCCAGCAGCGCACGGGGAGATTCGCTCTCTTATGGCTACACCTTC.

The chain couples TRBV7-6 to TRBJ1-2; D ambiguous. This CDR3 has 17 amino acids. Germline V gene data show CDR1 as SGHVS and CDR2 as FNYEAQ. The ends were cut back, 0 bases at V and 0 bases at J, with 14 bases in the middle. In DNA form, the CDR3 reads TGTGCCAGCAGCTTAGCGGCGTCGACACTTTCTAACTATGGCTACACCTTC. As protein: CASSLAASTLSNYGYTF.

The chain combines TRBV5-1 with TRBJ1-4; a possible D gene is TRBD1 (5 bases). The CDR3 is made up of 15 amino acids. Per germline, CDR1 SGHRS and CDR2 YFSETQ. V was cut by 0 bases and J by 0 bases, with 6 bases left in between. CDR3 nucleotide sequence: TGCGCCAGCAGCTTGGCACAGGCAACTAATGAAAAACTGTTTTTT. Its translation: CASSLAQATNEKLFF.

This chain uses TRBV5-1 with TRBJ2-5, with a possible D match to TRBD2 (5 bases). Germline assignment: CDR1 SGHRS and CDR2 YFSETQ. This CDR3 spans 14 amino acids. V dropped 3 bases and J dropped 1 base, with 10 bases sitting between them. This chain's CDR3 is CASSSGVFQETQYF. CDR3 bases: TGCGCCAGCAGCTCCGGGGTATTCCAAGAGACCCAGTACTTC. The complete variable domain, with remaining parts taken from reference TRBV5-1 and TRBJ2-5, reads KAGVTQTPRYLIKTRGQQVTLSCSPISGHRSVSWYQQTPGQGLQFLFEYFSETQRNKGNFPGRFSGRQFSNSRSEMNVSTLELGDSALYLCASSSGVFQETQYFGPGTRLLVL.

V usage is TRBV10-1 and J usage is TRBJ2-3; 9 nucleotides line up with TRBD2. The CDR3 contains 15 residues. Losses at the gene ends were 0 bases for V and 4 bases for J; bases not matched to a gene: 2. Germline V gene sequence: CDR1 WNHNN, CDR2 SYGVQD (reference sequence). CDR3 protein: CASSESGLAADTQYF. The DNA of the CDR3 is TGCGCCAGCAGTGAGTCGGGACTAGCCGCAGATACGCAGTATTTT.

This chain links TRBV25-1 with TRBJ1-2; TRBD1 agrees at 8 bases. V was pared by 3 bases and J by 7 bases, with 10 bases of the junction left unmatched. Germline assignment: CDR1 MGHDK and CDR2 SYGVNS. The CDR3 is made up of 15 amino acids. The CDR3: CASSEIAGGAFGYTF. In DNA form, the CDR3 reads TGTGCCAGCAGTGAGATCGCAGGGGGCGCGTTTGGCTACACCTTC.

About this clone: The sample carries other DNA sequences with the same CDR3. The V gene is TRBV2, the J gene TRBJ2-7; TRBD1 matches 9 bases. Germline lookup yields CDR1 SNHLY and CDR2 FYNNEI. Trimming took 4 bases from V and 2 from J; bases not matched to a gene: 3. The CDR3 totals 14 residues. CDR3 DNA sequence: TGTGCCAGCAGTGCCGGGACAGGGACCTACGAGCAGTACTTC. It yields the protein CASSAGTGTYEQYF.

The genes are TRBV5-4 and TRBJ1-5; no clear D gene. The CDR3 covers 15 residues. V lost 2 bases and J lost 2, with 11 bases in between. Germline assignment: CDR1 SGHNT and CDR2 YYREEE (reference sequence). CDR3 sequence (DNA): TGTGCCAGCAGCTTAGACCCTTGGGGCAATCAGCCCCAGCATTTT. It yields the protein CASSLDPWGNQPQHF.

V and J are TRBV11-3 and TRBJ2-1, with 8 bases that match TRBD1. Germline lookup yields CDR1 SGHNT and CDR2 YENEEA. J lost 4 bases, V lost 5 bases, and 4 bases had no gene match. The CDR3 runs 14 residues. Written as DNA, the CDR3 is TGTGCCAGCAGCCAGGGGGCCAGATACAATGAGCAGTTCTTC. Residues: CASSQGARYNEQFF.

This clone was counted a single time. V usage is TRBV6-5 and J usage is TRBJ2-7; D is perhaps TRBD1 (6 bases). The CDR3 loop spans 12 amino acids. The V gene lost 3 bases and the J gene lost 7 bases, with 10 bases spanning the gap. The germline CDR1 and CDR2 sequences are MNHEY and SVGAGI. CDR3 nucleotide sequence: TGTGCCAGCAGTTATACAGGGAGTGAGCAGTACTTC. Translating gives CASSYTGSEQYF.

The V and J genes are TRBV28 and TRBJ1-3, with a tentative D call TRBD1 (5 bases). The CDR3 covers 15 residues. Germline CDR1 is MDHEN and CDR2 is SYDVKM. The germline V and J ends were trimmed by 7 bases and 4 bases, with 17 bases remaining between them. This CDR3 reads CASTRGGDGGNTIYF. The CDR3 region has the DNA TGTGCCAGCACAAGGGGAGGAGACGGCGGAAACACCATATATTTT.

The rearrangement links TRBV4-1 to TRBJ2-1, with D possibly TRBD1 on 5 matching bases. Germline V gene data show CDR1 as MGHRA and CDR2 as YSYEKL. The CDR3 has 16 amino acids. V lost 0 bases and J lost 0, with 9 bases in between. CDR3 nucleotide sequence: TGCGCCAGCAGCCAAGAAACAGGTCACTCCTACAATGAGCAGTTCTTC. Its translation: CASSQETGHSYNEQFF.

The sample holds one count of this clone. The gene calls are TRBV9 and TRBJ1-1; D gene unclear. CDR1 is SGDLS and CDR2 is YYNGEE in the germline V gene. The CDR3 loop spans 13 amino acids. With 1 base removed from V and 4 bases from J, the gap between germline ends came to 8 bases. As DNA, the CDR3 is TGTGCCAGCAGCGTAACTGGGTTCACTGAAGCTTTCTTT. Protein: CASSVTGFTEAFF.

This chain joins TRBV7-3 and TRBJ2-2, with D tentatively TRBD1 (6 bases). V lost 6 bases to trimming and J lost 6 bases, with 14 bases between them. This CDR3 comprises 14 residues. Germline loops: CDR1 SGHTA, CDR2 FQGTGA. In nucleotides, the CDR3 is TGTGCCAGCAGATTAGGGGGATCCGCCGGGGAGCTGTTTTTT. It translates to CASRLGGSAGELFF.

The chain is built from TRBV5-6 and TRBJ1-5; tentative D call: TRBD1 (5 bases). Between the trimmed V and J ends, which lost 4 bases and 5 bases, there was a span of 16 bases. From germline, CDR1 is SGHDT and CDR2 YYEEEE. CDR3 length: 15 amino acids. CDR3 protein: CASSPIRAGDQPQHF. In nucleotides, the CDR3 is TGTGCCAGCAGCCCCATCCGGGCGGGGGATCAGCCCCAGCATTTT. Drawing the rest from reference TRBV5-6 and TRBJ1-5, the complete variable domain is DAGVTQSPTHLIKTRGQQVTLRCSPKSGHDTVSWYQQALGQGPQFIFQYYEEEERQRGNFPDRFSGHQFPNYSSELNVNALLLGDSALYLCASSPIRAGDQPQHFGDGTRLSIL.

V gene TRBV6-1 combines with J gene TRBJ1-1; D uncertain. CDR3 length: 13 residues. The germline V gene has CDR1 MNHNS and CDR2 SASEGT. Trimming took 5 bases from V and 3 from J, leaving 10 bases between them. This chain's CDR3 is CASSRRMDTEAFF. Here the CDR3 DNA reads TGTGCCAGCAGTCGGCGGATGGACACTGAAGCTTTCTTT.